The rows below give T cell receptor beta chains drawn from one sample of a study of blood T cell repertoires in COVID-19. Clones were sequenced by immunoSEQ multiplex PCR, and TCRdb holds only the in-frame ones, with some missing. The top ten hold about 5% of the sample, which has over 200,000 clones, 65% to 90% seen once. The sample consisted of peripheral blood. The source of these receptors is a human donor in a cohort sampled during active COVID-19. The conserved cysteine and the conserved F or W are not part of the CDR3 here.

>TRBV3-1/TRBV3-2
ASSTRTSMNTEAF
>TRBV18
ASSPYREGEQY
>TRBV5-1
ASSVGDSQPQH
>TRBV19
ASSGVGVSNQPQH
>TRBV5-4
ASSVGRTNTGELF
>TRBV28
ASRGWGKGAGNTIY
>TRBV5-6
ASSLRGLSYEQY
>TRBV3-1/TRBV3-2
ASSLPGGILGTQY
>TRBV28
ASSLIGLGDNVLT
>TRBV4-2
ASSQATTYEQY
>TRBV30
ACYPSGLAGGYRNTGELF
>TRBV7-2
ASSLTRGQGGINEQF
>TRBV7-2
ASRNLQNNEQF
>TRBV6-4
ASTGLARVYEQY
>TRBV12-3/TRBV12-4
ASSLSPLYGYT
>TRBV13
ASSFGEDNYGYT
>TRBV3-1/TRBV3-2
ASSQGGVSEAF
>TRBV6-2/TRBV6-3
ASSYSGLHSGANVLT
>TRBV7-8
ASRGTSGTPLGETQY
>TRBV19
ASSIRGNTGELF
>TRBV6-5
ASSYGLGFYEQY
>TRBV27
ASIGAVVEKLF
>TRBV3-1/TRBV3-2
ASGSWEQY
>TRBV7-2
ASSLSGMGNGYT
>TRBV20-1
SANDERTEAF
>TRBV5-4
ASSPDRVHIQY
>TRBV6-5
ASSPRGTNEKLF
>TRBV6-2/TRBV6-3
ASSRQGGTDTQY
>TRBV7-9
ASSLTGSTDTQY